One and the same sample provided the 27 T cell receptor beta chains below, sequenced in a study of blood T cell repertoires in COVID-19. Using immunoSEQ multiplex PCR, the repertoire was profiled, and TCRdb retains in-frame clones only, with some absent. This sample has about 250,000 clones, with about 91% found just once. Sequenced sample: peripheral blood. The source is a woman aged 25 to 39 with COVID-19, enrolled during active disease.

V and J are TRBV5-4 and TRBJ1-1; no reliable D call. The V and J ends lost 2 bases and 1 base respectively, with 6 bases between them. Germline-derived CDR1 and CDR2 are SGHNT and YYREEE (reference sequence). The CDR3 is made up of 13 amino acids. CDR3 sequence reads: CASSFSWNTEAFF. Written as DNA, the CDR3 is TGTGCCAGCAGCTTCTCCTGGAACACTGAAGCTTTCTTT.

J is TRBJ1-2 and V is TRBV2; 8 nucleotides agree with TRBD1. The CDR3 contains 16 residues. From germline, CDR1 is SNHLY and CDR2 FYNNEI. The junction had 17 bases not matched to a gene; V was cut back by 6 bases and J by 8 bases. DNA of the CDR3: TGTGCCAGCAGGTTGACAGGGGCTGGGAAGGGGTCCGGCTACACCTTC. This codes for CASRLTGAGKGSGYTF.

This clone was counted between two and nine times. The genes are TRBV6-2 or TRBV6-3 and TRBJ1-1, with 8 bases that match TRBD1. CDR1 is MNHEY, CDR2 SVGEGT, per germline. The ends lost 3 bases at V and 1 base at J; junction bases unmatched: 7. The CDR3 covers 16 residues. CDR3 DNA sequence: TGTGCCAGCAGTTATTCCCCCGGGACAGGGAACACTGAAGCTTTCTTT. This translates into CASSYSPGTGNTEAFF.

The rearrangement joins TRBV5-4 to TRBJ1-3; 9 bases fit TRBD1. V gave up 4 bases and J gave up 2 bases; unmatched junction bases: 4. In germline, CDR1 is SGHNT, CDR2 YYREEE (reference sequence). CDR3 size: 15 residues. The CDR3 sequence: CASSQDRGTGNTIYF. The CDR3 bases are TGTGCCAGCAGCCAAGACAGGGGGACTGGAAACACCATATATTTT.

This clone was counted between two and nine times. The chain joins TRBV27 to TRBJ2-7; 11 positions agree with TRBD1. The ends lost 4 bases at V and 4 bases at J; junction bases unmatched: 3. The CDR3 contains 14 residues. Per germline, CDR1 MNHEY and CDR2 SMNVEV (reference sequence). CDR3 nucleotide sequence: TGTGCCAGCAGTTCAGGGACAGGGGGTTACGAGCAGTACGTC. This encodes CASSSGTGGYEQYV.

The chain recombines TRBV19 with TRBJ2-3; TRBD2 matches at 13 bases. Trimming removed 9 bases from V and 1 base from J; junction bases left unmatched: 10. The CDR3 covers 17 residues. Germline CDR1 reads LNHDA; CDR2 reads SQIVND (reference sequence). The CDR3 DNA reads as TGTGCCAGCTCAGGACTAGCGGGAGTTGGCGGCACAGATACGCAGTATTTT. Translation gives CASSGLAGVGGTDTQYF. Based on the CDR3 plus reference TRBV19 and TRBJ2-3, the full variable domain is DGGITQSPKYLFRKEGQNVTLSCEQNLNHDAMYWYRQDPGQGLRLIYYSQIVNDFQKGDIAEGYSVSREKKESFPLTVTSAQKNPTAFYLCASSGLAGVGGTDTQYFGPGTRLTVL.

V usage is TRBV11-3 and J usage is TRBJ2-5, with D possibly TRBD2 on 5 matching bases. Trimming took off 1 base at V and 2 bases at J, with 14 bases between the two ends. The CDR3 has 16 amino acids. CDR1 SGHNT and CDR2 YENEEA come from the germline V gene. This CDR3 is CASSLGVERFQETQYF. For the CDR3, the DNA is TGTGCCAGCAGCTTAGGGGTCGAGCGGTTTCAAGAGACCCAGTACTTC. Full variable domain (outside the CDR3, taken from reference TRBV11-3 and TRBJ2-5): EAGVVQSPRYKIIEKKQPVAFWCNPISGHNTLYWYLQNLGQGPELLIRYENEEAVDDSQLPKDRFSAERLKGVDSTLKIQPAELGDSAVYLCASSLGVERFQETQYFGPGTRLLVL.

V gene TRBV28 combines with J gene TRBJ2-5, with D perhaps TRBD1 (6 bases). This CDR3 is built from 16 residues. V was pared by 4 bases and J by 0 bases, with 15 bases between. The germline V gene has CDR1 MDHEN and CDR2 SYDVKM. Here the CDR3 reads CASSSTLGGYQETQYF. CDR3 nucleotides: TGTGCCAGCAGTTCCACTTTAGGGGGATACCAAGAGACCCAGTACTTC.

The chain uses TRBV19 and TRBJ2-5; TRBD1 matches 7 bases. CDR3 length: 15 residues. V trimming: 6 bases; J trimming: 7 bases; junction bases outside the gene matches: 14. CDR1 and CDR2 from the germline V gene are LNHDA and SQIVND (reference sequence). CDR3 DNA: TGTGCCAGTAGCTCTAACCGGGACAGCTCGTGGACCCAGTACTTC. This translates into CASSSNRDSSWTQYF. Supplemented by reference TRBV19 and TRBJ2-5, the full variable domain reads DGGITQSPKYLFRKEGQNVTLSCEQNLNHDAMYWYRQDPGQGLRLIYYSQIVNDFQKGDIAEGYSVSREKKESFPLTVTSAQKNPTAFYLCASSSNRDSSWTQYFGPGTRLLVL.

The rearrangement uses TRBV4-1 and TRBJ2-1; D call uncertain. This CDR3 has 13 amino acids. V dropped 0 bases and J dropped 8 bases, with 8 bases sitting between them. Germline CDR1 reads MGHRA; CDR2 reads YSYEKL. CDR3 bases: TGCGCCAGCAGCCAAGATTTCAATCATGAGCAGTTCTTC. Translating gives CASSQDFNHEQFF.

The chain is built from TRBV4-3 and TRBJ2-2; 8 nucleotides line up with TRBD1. The ends lost 0 bases at V and 6 bases at J; junction bases unmatched: 6. CDR1 is LGHNA, CDR2 YSLEER, per germline. The CDR3 covers 16 residues. CDR3 DNA: TGCGCCAGCAGCCAAGACGTACAGGGGGGATCCGGGGAGCTGTTTTTT. Translated: CASSQDVQGGSGELFF.

The chain links TRBV3-1 (or the pseudogene TRBV3-2) to TRBJ2-3, with 8 nucleotides matching TRBD2. J lost 5 bases, V lost 0 bases, and 4 bases had no gene match. Germline CDR1 LGHDT, CDR2 YNNKEL (reference sequence). CDR3 length equals 15 residues. The CDR3 DNA is TGTGCCAGCAGCCAAGATAGCGGGGCATTAGATACGCAGTATTTT. Translating gives CASSQDSGALDTQYF.

The rearrangement joins TRBV7-9 to TRBJ1-1; D gene unclear. The CDR3 length is 13 residues. V shed 1 base and J shed 5 bases, with 8 bases lying between them. Looked up from germline, CDR1 is SEHNR and CDR2 is FQNEAQ (reference sequence). CDR3 residues: CASSLGPYTEAFF. Here the CDR3 DNA reads TGTGCCAGCAGCTTAGGTCCTTATACTGAAGCTTTCTTT.

The chain has TRBV6-4 and TRBJ2-3; 9 bases match TRBD1. CDR1 is MRHNA, CDR2 SNTAGT, per germline. V lost 5 bases to trimming and J lost 3 bases; unmatched junction nucleotides: 6. The CDR3 totals 15 residues. The DNA of the CDR3 is TGTGCCAGCAGTACGACCGGGACAGGGACAGATACGCAGTATTTT. Encoded protein: CASSTTGTGTDTQYF.

The genes are TRBV10-3 and TRBJ1-1, with D perhaps TRBD1 (5 bases). Germline CDR1 and CDR2: ENHRY and SYGVKD. This CDR3 has 16 residues. V was trimmed by 4 bases and J by 0 bases, leaving 15 bases between them. The CDR3 DNA reads as TGTGCCATCAGTGCGACAGTTTTGTGGATGAACACTGAAGCTTTCTTT. Its translation is CAISATVLWMNTEAFF.

This clone has only one observation. V usage is TRBV11-3 and J usage is TRBJ2-4; 7 bases are a match to TRBD2. The V gene's germline CDR1 is SGHNT and CDR2 YENEEA. The CDR3 runs 16 residues. V lost 1 base to trimming and J lost 3 bases; unmatched junction nucleotides: 6. CDR3: CASSLGGRVDKNIQYF. CDR3 nucleotides: TGTGCCAGCAGCTTAGGTGGGAGGGTTGACAAAAACATTCAGTACTTC.

V gene TRBV5-1 combines with J gene TRBJ2-1, with 10 bases lining up with TRBD1. The CDR3 has 17 amino acids. V gave up 0 bases and J gave up 7 bases; unmatched junction bases: 10. Germline V CDR1 and CDR2: SGHRS, YFSETQ. The CDR3 protein is CASSLAGLGTGANEQFF. As DNA, the CDR3 is TGCGCCAGCAGCTTGGCCGGATTGGGGACAGGGGCGAATGAGCAGTTCTTC.

V is TRBV7-2 and J is TRBJ2-7; TRBD2 agrees at 7 bases. J lost 5 bases, V lost 1 base, and 5 bases had no gene match. CDR3 length equals 14 residues. CDR1 is SGHTA, CDR2 FQGNSA, per germline. The CDR3 loop reads CASSLVGGRDEQYV. The CDR3 DNA sequence: TGTGCCAGCAGCTTAGTGGGTGGGAGGGACGAGCAGTACGTC.

V gene TRBV27 combines with J gene TRBJ1-2; 7 bases are a match to TRBD1. After removal of 5 bases from V and 6 bases from J, the junction contained 6 bases not matched to a gene. Germline V CDR1 and CDR2: MNHEY, SMNVEV (reference sequence). The CDR3 consists of 13 residues. CDR3 coding DNA: TGTGCCAGCAGTCTACAGGGGAGAGATGGCTACACCTTC. Amino acids: CASSLQGRDGYTF.

CDR3: CASRGHMNTGELFF. In DNA form, the CDR3 reads TGTGCCAGCAGGGGACATATGAACACCGGGGAGCTGTTTTTT. The chain is built from TRBV6-5 and TRBJ2-2; possibly TRBD1 for D (6 bases). The CDR3 runs to 14 residues. The V end was cut by 6 bases, the J end by 1 base, with 9 bases between. The germline V gene has CDR1 MNHEY and CDR2 SVGAGI.

The CDR3 sequence: CASRPTGGSGNTIYF. The CDR3 DNA sequence: TGTGCCAGCAGGCCCACAGGGGGCTCGGGAAACACCATATATTTT. J is TRBJ1-3 and V is TRBV28; TRBD1 agrees at 9 bases. J lost 4 bases, V lost 6 bases, and 7 bases had no gene match. Germline V gene sequence: CDR1 MDHEN, CDR2 SYDVKM. The CDR3 has 15 residues. Drawing the rest from reference TRBV28 and TRBJ1-3, the complete variable domain is DVKVTQSSRYLVKRTGEKVFLECVQDMDHENMFWYRQDPGLGLRLIYFSYDVKMKEKGDIPEGYSVSREKKERFSLILESASTNQTSMYLCASRPTGGSGNTIYFGEGSWLTVV.

The CDR3 nucleotides read TGTGCCAGCAGCGAAGCCGGGGGCTATGGCTACACCTTC. Protein product: CASSEAGGYGYTF. V is TRBV5-4 and J is TRBJ1-2; perhaps TRBD1 as D (5 bases). The CDR3 is made up of 13 amino acids. V shed 4 bases and J shed 4 bases, with 11 bases lying between them. From germline, CDR1 is SGHNT and CDR2 YYREEE (reference sequence).

This chain uses TRBV7-2 with TRBJ2-5, with 9 nucleotides matching TRBD1. The germline V gene has CDR1 SGHTA and CDR2 FQGNSA. With 3 bases clipped from V and 5 bases from J, the junction kept 13 bases outside the gene matches. The CDR3 has 17 amino acids. CDR3 nucleotides: TGTGCCAGCAGCTTGGGACAGGGAGGGGCATTGATGGAGACCCAGTACTTC. Translated, it gives CASSLGQGGALMETQYF.

V gene TRBV28 combines with J gene TRBJ1-2; TRBD1 agrees at 9 bases. This CDR3 region has 15 residues. V shed 8 bases, J shed 6 bases, and the junction held 13 bases outside the gene matches. From germline, CDR1 is MDHEN and CDR2 SYDVKM. The CDR3 coding sequence is TGTGCCAGCGGGGGGACGGGACAGGGCCCCCATGGCTACACCTTC. Translating gives CASGGTGQGPHGYTF.

V usage is TRBV20-1 and J usage is TRBJ1-1; TRBD1 is a possible D gene (5 bases). Germline V gene sequence: CDR1 DFQATT, CDR2 SNEGSKA (reference sequence). The CDR3 is 11 amino acids. DNA of the CDR3: TGCATCGCAGGAAGGGGCCTTGGCGCTTTCTTT. Its translation is CIAGRGLGAFF.

The rearrangement links TRBV12-3 or TRBV12-4 to TRBJ2-7; 8 nucleotides align to TRBD1. The trim removed 5 bases at V and 4 bases at J, leaving 4 bases unmatched. CDR3 size: 13 residues. CDR3: CASSRDRWYEQYV. The CDR3 nucleotides are TGTGCCAGCAGTAGGGACAGGTGGTACGAGCAGTACGTC.

V is TRBV9 and J is TRBJ2-1; unclear D gene. Trimming removed 8 bases at V and 1 base at J, with 22 bases between. Germline lookup yields CDR1 SGDLS and CDR2 YYNGEE. This CDR3 has 17 amino acids. DNA of the CDR3: TGTGCCAGTCTCCTTTCTTTTCTAACCGGGTCCTACAATGAGCAGTTCTTC. Encoded protein: CASLLSFLTGSYNEQFF.